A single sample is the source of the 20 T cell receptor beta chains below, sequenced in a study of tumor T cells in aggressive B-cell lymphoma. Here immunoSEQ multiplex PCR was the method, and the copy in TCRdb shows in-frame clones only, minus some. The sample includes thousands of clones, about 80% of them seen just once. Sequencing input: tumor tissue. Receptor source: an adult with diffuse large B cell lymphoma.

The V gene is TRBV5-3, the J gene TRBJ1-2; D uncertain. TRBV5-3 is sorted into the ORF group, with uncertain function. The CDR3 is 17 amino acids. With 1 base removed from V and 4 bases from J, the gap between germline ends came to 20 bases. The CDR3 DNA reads TGTGCCAGAAGCTTGAAGAGGGTTCCCATAGACCTCTATGGCTACACCTTC. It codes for CARSLKRVPIDLYGYTF.

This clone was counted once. CDR3 bases: TGCGCCAGCAGCCTAGGACAGAGCTCCTACAATGAGCAGTTCTTC. This translates into CASSLGQSSYNEQFF. The chain employs TRBV5-1 and TRBJ2-1; possibly TRBD1 for D (6 bases). Between the trimmed V and J ends, which lost 4 bases and 0 bases, there was a span of 11 bases. Germline V CDR1 and CDR2: SGHRS, YFSETQ. This CDR3 is built from 15 residues. The whole variable domain, filled in from reference TRBV5-1 and TRBJ2-1, reads KAGVTQTPRYLIKTRGQQVTLSCSPISGHRSVSWYQQTPGQGLQFLFEYFSETQRNKGNFPGRFSGRQFSNSRSEMNVSTLELGDSALYLCASSLGQSSYNEQFFGPGTRLTVL.

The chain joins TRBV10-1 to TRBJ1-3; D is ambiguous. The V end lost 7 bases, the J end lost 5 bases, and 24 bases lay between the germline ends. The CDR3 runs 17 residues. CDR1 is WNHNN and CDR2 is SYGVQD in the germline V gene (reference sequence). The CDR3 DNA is TGCGCCAGCACCCAACCGAGAGGGCTTATCTTGAGAAACACCATATATTTT. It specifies CASTQPRGLILRNTIYF.

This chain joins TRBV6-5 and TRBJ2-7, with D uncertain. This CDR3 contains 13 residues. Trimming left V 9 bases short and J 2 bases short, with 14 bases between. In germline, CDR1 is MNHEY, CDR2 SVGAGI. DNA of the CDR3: TGTGCCAGGGGTCCCGAGGCGACCTACGAGCAGTACTTC. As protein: CARGPEATYEQYF.

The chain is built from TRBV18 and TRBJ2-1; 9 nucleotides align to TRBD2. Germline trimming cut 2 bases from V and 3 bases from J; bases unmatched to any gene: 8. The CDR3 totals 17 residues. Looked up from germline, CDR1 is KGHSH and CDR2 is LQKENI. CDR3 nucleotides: TGTGCCAGCTCACCATCTTCGGGACTAGCAGTCTACAATGAGCAGTTCTTC. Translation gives CASSPSSGLAVYNEQFF. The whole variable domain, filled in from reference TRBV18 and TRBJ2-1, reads NAGVMQNPRHLVRRRGQEARLRCSPMKGHSHVYWYRQLPEEGLKFMVYLQKENIIDESGMPKERFSAEFPKEGPSILRIQQVVRGDSAAYFCASSPSSGLAVYNEQFFGPGTRLTVL.

As DNA, the CDR3 is TGTGCCAGCAGCTTAGGGAGCGGGAGCTCCTACGAGCAGTACTTC. Protein: CASSLGSGSSYEQYF. This sequence joins TRBV7-2 and TRBJ2-7; 8 positions agree with TRBD2. The CDR3 is 15 residues long. Trimming took 1 base from V and 0 from J; bases not matched to a gene: 2. Germline assignment: CDR1 SGHTA and CDR2 FQGNSA.

CDR3 protein: CASSQESSGNNEQFF. In nucleotides, the CDR3 is TGCGCCAGCAGCCAAGAATCGAGCGGGAACAATGAGCAGTTCTTC. The J gene is TRBJ2-1, the V gene TRBV4-3, with 7 positions matching TRBD2. This CDR3 has 15 amino acids. V was pared by 0 bases and J by 5 bases, with 4 bases of the junction left unmatched. CDR1 is LGHNA, CDR2 YSLEER, per germline.

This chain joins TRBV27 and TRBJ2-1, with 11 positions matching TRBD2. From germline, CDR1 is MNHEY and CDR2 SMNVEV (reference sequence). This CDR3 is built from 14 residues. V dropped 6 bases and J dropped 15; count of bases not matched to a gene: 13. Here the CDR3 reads CASSAATSGRKWFF. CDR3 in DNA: TGTGCCAGCAGCGCGGCTACTAGCGGGAGAAAGTGGTTCTTC.

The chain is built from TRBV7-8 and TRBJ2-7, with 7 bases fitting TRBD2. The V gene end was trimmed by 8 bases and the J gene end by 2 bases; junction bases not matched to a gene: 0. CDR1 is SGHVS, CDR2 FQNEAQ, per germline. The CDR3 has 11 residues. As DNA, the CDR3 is TGTGCCAGCCGGGAGGCCTACGAGCAGTACTTC. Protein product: CASREAYEQYF.

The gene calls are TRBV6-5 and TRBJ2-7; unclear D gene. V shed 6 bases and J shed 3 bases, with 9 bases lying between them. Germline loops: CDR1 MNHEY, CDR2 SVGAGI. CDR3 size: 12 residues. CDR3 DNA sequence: TGTGCCAGCAGGAACGACAACTACGAGCAGTACTTC. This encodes CASRNDNYEQYF.

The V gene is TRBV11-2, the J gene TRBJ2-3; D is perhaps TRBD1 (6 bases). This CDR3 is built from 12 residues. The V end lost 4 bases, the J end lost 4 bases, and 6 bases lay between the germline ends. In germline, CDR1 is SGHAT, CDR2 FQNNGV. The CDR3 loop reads CASSWTADTQYF. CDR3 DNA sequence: TGTGCCAGCAGCTGGACAGCAGATACGCAGTATTTT.

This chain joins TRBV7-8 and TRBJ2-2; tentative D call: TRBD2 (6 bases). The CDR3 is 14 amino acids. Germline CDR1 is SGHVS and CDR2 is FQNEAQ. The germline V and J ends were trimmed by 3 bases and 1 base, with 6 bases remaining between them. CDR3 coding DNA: TGTGCCAGCAGCTTCGGGGGGAACACCGGGGAGCTGTTTTTT. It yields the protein CASSFGGNTGELFF.

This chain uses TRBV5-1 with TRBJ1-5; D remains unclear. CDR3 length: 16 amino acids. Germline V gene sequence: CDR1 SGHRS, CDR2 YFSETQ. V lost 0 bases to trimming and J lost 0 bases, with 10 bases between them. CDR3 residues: CASSLVPGFSNQPQHF. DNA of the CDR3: TGCGCCAGCAGCTTGGTCCCAGGATTTAGCAATCAGCCCCAGCATTTT.

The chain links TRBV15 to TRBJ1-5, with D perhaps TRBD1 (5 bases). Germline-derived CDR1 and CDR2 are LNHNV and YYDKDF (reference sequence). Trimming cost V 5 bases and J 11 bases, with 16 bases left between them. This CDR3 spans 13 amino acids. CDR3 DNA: TGTGCCACCAGCGACTCCTACAGGAGTACCCAGCATTTT. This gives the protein CATSDSYRSTQHF.

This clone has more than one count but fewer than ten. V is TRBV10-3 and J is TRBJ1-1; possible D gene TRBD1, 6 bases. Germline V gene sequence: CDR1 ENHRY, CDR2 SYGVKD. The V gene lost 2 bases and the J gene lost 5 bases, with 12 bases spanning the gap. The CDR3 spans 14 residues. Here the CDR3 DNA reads TGTGCCATCAGTGAGGTAGGGGGGGCTACTGAAGCTTTCTTT. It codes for CAISEVGGATEAFF.

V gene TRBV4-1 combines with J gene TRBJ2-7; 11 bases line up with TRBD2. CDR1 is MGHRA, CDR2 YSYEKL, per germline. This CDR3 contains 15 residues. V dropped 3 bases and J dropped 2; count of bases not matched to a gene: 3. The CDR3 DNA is TGCGCCAGCAGCCAGGGACTAGCGGATACCTACGAGCAGTACTTC. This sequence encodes CASSQGLADTYEQYF.

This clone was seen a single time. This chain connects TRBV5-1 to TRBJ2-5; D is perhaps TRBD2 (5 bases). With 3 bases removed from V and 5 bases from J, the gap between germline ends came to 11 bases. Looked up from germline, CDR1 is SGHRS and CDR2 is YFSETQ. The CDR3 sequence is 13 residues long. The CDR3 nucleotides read TGCGCCAGCAGCTCTGGAGGAGAGGAGACCCAGTACTTC. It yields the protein CASSSGGEETQYF. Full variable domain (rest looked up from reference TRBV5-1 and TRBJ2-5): KAGVTQTPRYLIKTRGQQVTLSCSPISGHRSVSWYQQTPGQGLQFLFEYFSETQRNKGNFPGRFSGRQFSNSRSEMNVSTLELGDSALYLCASSSGGEETQYFGPGTRLLVL.

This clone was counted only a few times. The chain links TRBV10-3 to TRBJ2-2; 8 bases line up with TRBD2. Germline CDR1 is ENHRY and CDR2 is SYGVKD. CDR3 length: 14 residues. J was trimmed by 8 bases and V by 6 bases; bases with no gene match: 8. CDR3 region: CAISRAGAGGELFF. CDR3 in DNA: TGTGCCATCAGCCGAGCGGGAGCTGGTGGGGAGCTGTTTTTT.

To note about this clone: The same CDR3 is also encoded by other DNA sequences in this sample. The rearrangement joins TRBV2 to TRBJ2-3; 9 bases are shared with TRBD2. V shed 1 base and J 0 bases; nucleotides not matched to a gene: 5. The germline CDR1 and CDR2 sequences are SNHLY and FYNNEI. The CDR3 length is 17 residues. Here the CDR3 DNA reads TGTGCCAGCAGTGAAGGGGCGGGAGGGTTTAGCACAGATACGCAGTATTTT. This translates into CASSEGAGGFSTDTQYF.

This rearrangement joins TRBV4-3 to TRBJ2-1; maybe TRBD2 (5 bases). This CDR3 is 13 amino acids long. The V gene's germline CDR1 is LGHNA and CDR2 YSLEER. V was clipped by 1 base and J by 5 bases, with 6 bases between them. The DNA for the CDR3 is TGCGCCAGCAGCCAAGCGGAGGACAATGAGCAGTTCTTC. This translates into CASSQAEDNEQFF.